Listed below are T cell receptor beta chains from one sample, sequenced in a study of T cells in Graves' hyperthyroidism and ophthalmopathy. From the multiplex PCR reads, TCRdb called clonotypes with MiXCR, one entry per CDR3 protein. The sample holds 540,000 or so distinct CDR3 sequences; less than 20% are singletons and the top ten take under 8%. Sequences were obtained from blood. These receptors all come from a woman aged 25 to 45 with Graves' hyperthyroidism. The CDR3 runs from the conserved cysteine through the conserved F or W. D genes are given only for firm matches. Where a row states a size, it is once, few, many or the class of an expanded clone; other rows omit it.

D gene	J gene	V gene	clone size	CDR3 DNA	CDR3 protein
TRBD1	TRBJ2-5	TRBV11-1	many	TGTGCCAGCAGCAACAGGGACAGGGGACACCAAGAGACCCAGTACTTC	CASSNRDRGHQETQYF
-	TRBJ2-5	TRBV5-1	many	TGCGCCAATGCACTAATAGCGGTGGAGACCCAGTACTTC	CANALIAVETQYF
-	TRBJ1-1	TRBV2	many	TGTGCCAGCACAACGACAGAGAACACTGAAGCTTTCTTT	CASTTTENTEAFF
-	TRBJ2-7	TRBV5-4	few	TGTGCCAGCAGCTCCACAAATCGACTAGCCTACGAGCAGTACTTC	CASSSTNRLAYEQYF
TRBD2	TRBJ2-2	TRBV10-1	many	TGCGCCAGCAGTGGATACACTAGCGGGAGTCTCAACACCGGGGAGCTGTTTTTT	CASSGYTSGSLNTGELFF
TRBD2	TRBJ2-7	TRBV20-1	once	TGCAGTGCTAGAGTGGCGGGAGAGTACGAGCAGTACTTC	CSARVAGEYEQYF
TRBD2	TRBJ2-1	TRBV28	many	TGTGCCAGCAGCCGGCTAGCGGGAGTATACAATGAGCAGTTCTTC	CASSRLAGVYNEQFF
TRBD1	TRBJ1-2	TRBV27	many	TGTGCCAGCAGCAGACAGGGAGACTATGGCTACACCTTC	CASSRQGDYGYTF
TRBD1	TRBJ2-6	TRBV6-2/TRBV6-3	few	TGTGCCAGCAGTCCCAGGGGGCCCGGGGCCAACGTCCTGACTTTC	CASSPRGPGANVLTF
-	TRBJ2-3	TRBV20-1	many	TGCAGTGCTAGAGACGGGGACACAGATACGCAGTATTTT	CSARDGDTDTQYF
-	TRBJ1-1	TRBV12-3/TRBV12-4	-	TGTGCCAGCAGTTTCGTGGTAGTAGAGGTGAACACTGAAGCTTTCTTT	CASSFVVVEVNTEAFF
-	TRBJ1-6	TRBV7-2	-	TGTGCCAGCAGCCCCGGACGGAGGGGTCGTTCACCCCTCCACTTT	CASSPGRRGRSPLHF
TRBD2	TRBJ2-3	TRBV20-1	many	TGCAGTCGAAAAGGGGATGCTAGCGGGATTACAGATACGCAGTATTTT	CSRKGDASGITDTQYF
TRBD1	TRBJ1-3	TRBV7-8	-	TGTGCCAGCAGCGCCCGCAAATGGGACAGCTCTGGAAACACCATATATTTT	CASSARKWDSSGNTIYF
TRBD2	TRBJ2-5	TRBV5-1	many	TGCGCCAGCAGCCTCCAACTAGCGGGAGTATCAGAGACCCAGTACTTC	CASSLQLAGVSETQYF
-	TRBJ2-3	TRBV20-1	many	TGCAGTGCTAGATATCGCACAGATACGCAGTATTTT	CSARYRTDTQYF
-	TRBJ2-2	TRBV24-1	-	TGTGCCACCTCCAGTATAGGGGAGCTGTTTTTT	CATSSIGELFF
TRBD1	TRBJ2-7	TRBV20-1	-	TGCAGTGCTAGCCCCGGGACAGGGGGTAGCTACGAGCAGTACTTC	CSASPGTGGSYEQYF
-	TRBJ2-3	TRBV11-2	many	TGTGCCAGCAGCTTAGCCAGTGCAGGGGCCACAGATACGCAGTATTTT	CASSLASAGATDTQYF
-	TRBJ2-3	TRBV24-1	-	TGTGCCACCAGTGATAGCGGGCTCCCTACAGATACGCAGTATTTT	CATSDSGLPTDTQYF
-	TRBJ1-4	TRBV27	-	TGTGCCAGCAGTTTCGCACATTACGGTGAAAAACTGTTTTTT	CASSFAHYGEKLFF
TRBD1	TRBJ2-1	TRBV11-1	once	TGTGCCAGCAGCTCAGCAGGGGGTGGGCAGTTCTTC	CASSSAGGGQFF
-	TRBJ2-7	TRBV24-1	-	TGTGCCACCAGTGGAGGGCGGTCAGACTCCTACGAGCAGTACTTC	CATSGGRSDSYEQYF
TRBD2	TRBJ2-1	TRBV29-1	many	TGCAGCGTTGAACTAGCGGGAGGGTACAATGAGCAGTTCTTC	CSVELAGGYNEQFF
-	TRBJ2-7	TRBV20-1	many	TGCAGTGCTAGAGATTCGACACATTACGAGCAGTACTTC	CSARDSTHYEQYF
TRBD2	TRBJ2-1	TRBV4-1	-	TGCGCCAGCAGCCAAGGAGCTAGCGGGAGTAGTGAGCAGTTCTTC	CASSQGASGSSEQFF
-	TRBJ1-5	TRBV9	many	TGTGCCAGCAGCGTAGAGCCCGGGGAATTGGGTAGCAATCAGCCCCAGCATTTT	CASSVEPGELGSNQPQHF
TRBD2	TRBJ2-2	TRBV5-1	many	TGCGCCAGCAGCTATCCGGGACTATCTTCGAACACCGGGGAGCTGTTTTTT	CASSYPGLSSNTGELFF
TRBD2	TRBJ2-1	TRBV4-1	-	TGCGCCAGCAGCCAAGTCCGACCGACTAGCGGGAAGGACAATGAGCAGTTCTTC	CASSQVRPTSGKDNEQFF
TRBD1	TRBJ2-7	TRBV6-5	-	TGTGCCAACAGTTATGCCGACAGGGGTACCTACGAGCAGTACTTC	CANSYADRGTYEQYF
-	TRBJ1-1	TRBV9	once	TGTGCCAGCAGCCCAGGATATAACACTGAAGCTTTCTTT	CASSPGYNTEAFF
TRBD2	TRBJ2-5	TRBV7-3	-	TGTGCCAGCAGCGCGAGGACTAGCGGGAGTAGGCAAGAGACCCAGTACTTC	CASSARTSGSRQETQYF
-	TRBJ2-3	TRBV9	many	TGTGCCAGCAGCGTAAGGGAGAGGGGGAGAATGGCAGATACGCAGTATTTT	CASSVRERGRMADTQYF
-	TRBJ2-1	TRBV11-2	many	TGTGCCAGCAGCGCCCAGAGCTCCTACAATGAGCAGTTCTTC	CASSAQSSYNEQFF
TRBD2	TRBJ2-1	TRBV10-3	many	TGTGCCATCAGTCCTGGACTACGGACTAGCGGGAAGAGTTACAATGAGCAGTTCTTC	CAISPGLRTSGKSYNEQFF
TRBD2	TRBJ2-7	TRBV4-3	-	TGCGCCAGCAGCCGGGATATAGCGGGCCACTCCTACGAACAGTACTTC	CASSRDIAGHSYEQYF
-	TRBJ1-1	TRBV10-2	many	TGCGCCAGCAGCCGGGAAGTTGGGGGAGCCCGTGAAGCTTTCTTT	CASSREVGGAREAFF
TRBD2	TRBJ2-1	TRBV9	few	TGTGCCAGCAGCGTAGGTGGGAGGGCCTCCTACAATGAGCAGTTCTTC	CASSVGGRASYNEQFF
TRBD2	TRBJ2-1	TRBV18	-	TGTGCCAGCTCACCGACTAGCGGGAGTGAGCAGTTCTTC	CASSPTSGSEQFF
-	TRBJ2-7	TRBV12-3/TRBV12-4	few	TGTGCCAGCAGTCGGACATACCGCTACGAGCAGTACTTC	CASSRTYRYEQYF
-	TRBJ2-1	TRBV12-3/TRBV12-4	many	TGTGCCAGCAGTTTTAGACTCTACAATGAGCAGTTCTTC	CASSFRLYNEQFF
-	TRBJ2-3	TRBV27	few	TGTGCCAGCAGTTGGGCCGGGACTGGACTAGATACGCAGTATTTT	CASSWAGTGLDTQYF
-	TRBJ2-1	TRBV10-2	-	TGCGCCATCAGTACGGTAGCGAGGGTTTTCGATGAGCAGTTCTTC	CAISTVARVFDEQFF
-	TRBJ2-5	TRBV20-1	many	TGCAGTGCTAGAGATCCCCCAGGGACCGATACGGGGCTAGAAGAGACCCAGTACTTC	CSARDPPGTDTGLEETQYF
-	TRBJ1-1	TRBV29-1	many	TGCAGCGCCAGTACTATGAACACTGAAGCTTTCTTT	CSASTMNTEAFF
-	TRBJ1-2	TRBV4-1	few	TGCGCCAGCAGCCAAGATCGTGGGTTTGGCTACACCTTC	CASSQDRGFGYTF
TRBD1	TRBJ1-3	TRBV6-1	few	TGTGCCAGCAGCGCTCTAGGGACAGCGGGCTCTGGAAACACCATATATTTT	CASSALGTAGSGNTIYF